The following is a T cell receptor beta chain sequence with its context. Antigen specificity is unknown. The data derive from a study of vaccination and CD4 T cells after COVID-19. Study context: The convalescents were made up of six males and four females, two of whom were Hispanic. Post-vaccine sampling followed dose two by a median about 69 days (range 14 to 241). Control cultures received a CEFX pool, an HIV-1 Nef pool, or no peptide.

The Oncomine TCR Beta short-read assay was applied to DNA of cultured CD4+ T cells. A single record per CDR3 protein comes from TCRdb applying MiXCR to the PCR reads. Here the sample spans about 9,000 distinct CDR3 sequences, less than 55% being singletons. Noted treatment: roughly 10-day PBMC culture with coronavirus spike peptide pools or control peptides (ViraFEST assay). CDR1 and CDR2 from the germline V gene are DFQATT and SNEGSKA (reference sequence). Losses at the gene ends were 3 bases for V and 11 bases for J; bases not matched to a gene: 1. The CDR3 contains 10 residues. This chain joins TRBV20-1 and TRBJ2-1; 7 nucleotides agree with TRBD2. The clonotype originates from a human donor who had recovered from COVID-19. Sequencing input: CD4+ T cells from blood, cultured in vitro. CDR3: CSARGGKQFF. For the CDR3, the DNA is TGCAGTGCTAGGGGAGGGAAGCAGTTCTTC.